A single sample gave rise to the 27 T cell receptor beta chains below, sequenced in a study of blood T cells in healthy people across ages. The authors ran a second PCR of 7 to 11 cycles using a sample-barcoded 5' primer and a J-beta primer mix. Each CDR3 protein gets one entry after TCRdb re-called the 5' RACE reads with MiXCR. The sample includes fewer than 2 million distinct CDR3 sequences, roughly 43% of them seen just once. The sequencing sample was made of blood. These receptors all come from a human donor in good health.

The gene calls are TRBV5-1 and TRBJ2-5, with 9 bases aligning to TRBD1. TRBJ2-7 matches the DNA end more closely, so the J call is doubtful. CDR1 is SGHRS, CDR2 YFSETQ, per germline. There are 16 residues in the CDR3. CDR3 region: CASSGTGSGTRYEQYF. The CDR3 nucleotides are TGCGCCAGCAGCGGGACAGGGTCGGGGACCCGTTACGAGCAGTACTTC.

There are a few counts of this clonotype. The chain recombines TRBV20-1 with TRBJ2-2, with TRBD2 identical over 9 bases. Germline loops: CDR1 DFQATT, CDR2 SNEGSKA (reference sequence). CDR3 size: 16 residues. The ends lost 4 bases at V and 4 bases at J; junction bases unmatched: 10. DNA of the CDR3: TGCAGTGCTATAGGTCTAGCGGGGTTGATCACCGGGGAGCTGTTTTTT. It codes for CSAIGLAGLITGELFF.

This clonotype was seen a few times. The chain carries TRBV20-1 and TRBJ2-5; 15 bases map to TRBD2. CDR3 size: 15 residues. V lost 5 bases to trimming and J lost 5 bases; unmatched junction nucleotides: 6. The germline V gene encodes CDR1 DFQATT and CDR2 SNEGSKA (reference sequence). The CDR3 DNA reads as TGCAGTGCTGGGACTAGCGGGGGGTATCTGGAGACCCAGTACTTC. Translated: CSAGTSGGYLETQYF.

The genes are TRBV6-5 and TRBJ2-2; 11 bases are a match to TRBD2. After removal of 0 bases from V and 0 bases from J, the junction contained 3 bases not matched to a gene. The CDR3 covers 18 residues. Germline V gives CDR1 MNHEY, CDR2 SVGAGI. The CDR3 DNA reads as TGTGCCAGCAGTTACTCAGCACTAGCGGGAGCGAACACCGGGGAGCTGTTTTTT. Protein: CASSYSALAGANTGELFF.

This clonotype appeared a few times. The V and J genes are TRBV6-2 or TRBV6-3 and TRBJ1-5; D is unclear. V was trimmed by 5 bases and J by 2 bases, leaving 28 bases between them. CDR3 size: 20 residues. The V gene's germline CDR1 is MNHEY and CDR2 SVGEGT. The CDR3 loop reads CASSDEAGIRSFRRNQPQHF. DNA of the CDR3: TGTGCCAGCAGTGACGAGGCAGGAATTCGGTCTTTCCGGCGCAATCAGCCCCAGCATTTT.

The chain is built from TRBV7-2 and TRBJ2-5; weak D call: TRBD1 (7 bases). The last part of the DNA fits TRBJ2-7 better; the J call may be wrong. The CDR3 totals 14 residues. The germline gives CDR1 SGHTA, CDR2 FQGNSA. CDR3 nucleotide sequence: TGTGCCAGCAGTCCAGGGGGGACGACCTGCGAGCAGTACTTC. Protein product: CASSPGGTTCEQYF.

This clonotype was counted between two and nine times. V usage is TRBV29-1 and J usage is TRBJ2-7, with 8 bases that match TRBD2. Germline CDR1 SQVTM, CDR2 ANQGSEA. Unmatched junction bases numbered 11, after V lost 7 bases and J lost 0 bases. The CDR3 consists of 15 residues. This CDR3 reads CSAQVAGRLSYEQYF. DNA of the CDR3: TGCAGCGCTCAGGTAGCGGGGCGCCTCTCCTACGAGCAGTACTTC.

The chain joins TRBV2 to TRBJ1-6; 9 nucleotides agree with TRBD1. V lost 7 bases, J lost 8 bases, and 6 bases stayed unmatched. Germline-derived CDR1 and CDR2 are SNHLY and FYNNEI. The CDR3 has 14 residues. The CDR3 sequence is CASMTGGGDSPLHF. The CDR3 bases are TGTGCCAGCATGACAGGGGGTGGGGATTCACCCCTCCACTTT.

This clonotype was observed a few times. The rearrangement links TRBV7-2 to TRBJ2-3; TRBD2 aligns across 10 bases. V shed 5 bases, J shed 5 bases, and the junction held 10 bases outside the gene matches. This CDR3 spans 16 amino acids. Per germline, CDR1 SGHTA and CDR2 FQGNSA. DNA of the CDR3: TGTGCCAGCAGCGCTAAGCTAGCGGGGGAAGTAGATACGCAGTATTTT. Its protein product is CASSAKLAGEVDTQYF. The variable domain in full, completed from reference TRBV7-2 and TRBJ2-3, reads GAGVSQSPSNKVTEKGKDVELRCDPISGHTALYWYRQSLGQGLEFLIYFQGNSAPDKSGLPSDRFSAERTGGSVSTLTIQRTQQEDSAVYLCASSAKLAGEVDTQYFGPGTRLTVL.

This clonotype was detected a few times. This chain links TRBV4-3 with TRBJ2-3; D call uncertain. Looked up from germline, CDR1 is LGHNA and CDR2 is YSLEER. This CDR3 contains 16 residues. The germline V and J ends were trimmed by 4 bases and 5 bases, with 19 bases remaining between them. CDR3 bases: TGCGCCAGCAGCCGCTCCCGGCTTGGAGATAGAGATACGCAGTATTTT. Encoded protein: CASSRSRLGDRDTQYF.

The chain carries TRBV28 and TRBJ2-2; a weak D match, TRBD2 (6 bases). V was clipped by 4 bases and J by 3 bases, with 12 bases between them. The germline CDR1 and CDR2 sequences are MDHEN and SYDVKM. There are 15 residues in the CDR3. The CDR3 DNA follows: TGTGCCAGCAGTTCCCTAAGGGAGGACACCGGGGAGCTGTTTTTT. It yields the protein CASSSLREDTGELFF.

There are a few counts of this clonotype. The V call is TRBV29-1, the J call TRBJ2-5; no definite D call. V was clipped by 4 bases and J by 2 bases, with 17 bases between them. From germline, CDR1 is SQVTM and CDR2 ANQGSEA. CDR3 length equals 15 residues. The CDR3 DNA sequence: TGCAGCGTTGTTTCGGTCCGTAGTCCACAAGAGACCCAGTACTTC. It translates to CSVVSVRSPQETQYF.

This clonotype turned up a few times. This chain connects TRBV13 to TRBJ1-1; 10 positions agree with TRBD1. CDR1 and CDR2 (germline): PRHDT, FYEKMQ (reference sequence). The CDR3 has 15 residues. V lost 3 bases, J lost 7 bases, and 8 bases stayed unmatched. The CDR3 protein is CASSFEGQGNFEAFF. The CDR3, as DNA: TGTGCCAGCAGCTTTGAGGGACAGGGGAATTTTGAAGCTTTCTTT.

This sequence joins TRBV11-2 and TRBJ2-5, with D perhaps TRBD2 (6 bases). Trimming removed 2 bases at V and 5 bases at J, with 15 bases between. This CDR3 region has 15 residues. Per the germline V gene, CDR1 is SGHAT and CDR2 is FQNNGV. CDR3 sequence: CASSLLPGGRETQYF. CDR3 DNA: TGTGCCAGCAGCTTACTACCTGGGGGGAGGGAGACCCAGTACTTC. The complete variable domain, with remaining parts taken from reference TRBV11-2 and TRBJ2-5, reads EAGVAQSPRYKIIEKRQSVAFWCNPISGHATLYWYQQILGQGPKLLIQFQNNGVVDDSQLPKDRFSAERLKGVDSTLKIQPAKLEDSAVYLCASSLLPGGRETQYFGPGTRLLVL.

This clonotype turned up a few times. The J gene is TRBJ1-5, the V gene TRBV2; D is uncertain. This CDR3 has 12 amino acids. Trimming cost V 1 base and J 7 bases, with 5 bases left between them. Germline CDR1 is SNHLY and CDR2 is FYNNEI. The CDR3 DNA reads TGTGCCAGCAGTGAAGGTCCCCAGCCCCAGCATTTT. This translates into CASSEGPQPQHF.

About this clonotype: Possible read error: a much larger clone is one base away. The CDR3 region has the DNA TGCAGCGTCAAGGCTAGCGGGGGCTGGAGAGATACGCAGTATTTT. Its protein product is CSVKASGGWRDTQYF. The gene calls are TRBV29-1 and TRBJ2-3; 10 bases are shared with TRBD2. Germline V gene lookup returns CDR1 SQVTM and CDR2 ANQGSEA. The CDR3 is made up of 15 amino acids. Trimming took 6 bases from V and 5 from J; bases not matched to a gene: 11.

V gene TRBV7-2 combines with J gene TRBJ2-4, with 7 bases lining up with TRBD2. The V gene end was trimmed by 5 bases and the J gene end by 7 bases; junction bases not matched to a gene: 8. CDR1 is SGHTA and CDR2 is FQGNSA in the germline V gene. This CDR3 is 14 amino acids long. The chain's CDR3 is CASSQDWGGNIQYF. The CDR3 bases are TGTGCCAGCAGCCAGGACTGGGGGGGTAACATTCAGTACTTC.

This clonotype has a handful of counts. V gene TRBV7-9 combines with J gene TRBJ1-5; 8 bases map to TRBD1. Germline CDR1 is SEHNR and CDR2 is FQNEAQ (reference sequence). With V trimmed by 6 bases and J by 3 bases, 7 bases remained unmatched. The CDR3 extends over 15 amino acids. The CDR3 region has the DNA TGTGCCAGCAGTTCAGACAGGGGCCTCAATCAGCCCCAGCATTTT. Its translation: CASSSDRGLNQPQHF.

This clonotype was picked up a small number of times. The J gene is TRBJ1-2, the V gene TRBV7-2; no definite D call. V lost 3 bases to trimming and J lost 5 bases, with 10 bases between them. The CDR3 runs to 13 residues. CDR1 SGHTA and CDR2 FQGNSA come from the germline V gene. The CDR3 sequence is CASSLGFGYGYTF. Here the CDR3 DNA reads TGTGCCAGCAGCTTGGGGTTTGGGTATGGCTACACCTTC.

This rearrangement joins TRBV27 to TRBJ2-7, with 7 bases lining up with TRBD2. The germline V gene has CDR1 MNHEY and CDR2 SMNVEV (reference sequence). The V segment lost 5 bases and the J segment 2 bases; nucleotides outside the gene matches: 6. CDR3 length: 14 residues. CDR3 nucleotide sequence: TGTGCCAGCAGTCCATCTAGCGGACCCTACGAGCAGTACTTC. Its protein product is CASSPSSGPYEQYF.

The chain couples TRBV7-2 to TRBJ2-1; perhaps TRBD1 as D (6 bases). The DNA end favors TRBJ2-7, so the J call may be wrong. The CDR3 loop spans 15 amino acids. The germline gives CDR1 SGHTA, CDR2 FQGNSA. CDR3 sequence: CASSLVLGATGEQYF. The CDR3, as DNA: TGTGCCAGCAGCTTAGTTTTGGGGGCGACCGGCGAGCAGTACTTC.

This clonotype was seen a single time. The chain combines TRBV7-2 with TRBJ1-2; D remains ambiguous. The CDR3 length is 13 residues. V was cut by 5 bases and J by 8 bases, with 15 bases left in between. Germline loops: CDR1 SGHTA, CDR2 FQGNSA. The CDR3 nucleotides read TGTGCCAGCAGCCCCATAACTGGGAGCGGCTACACCTTC. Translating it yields CASSPITGSGYTF. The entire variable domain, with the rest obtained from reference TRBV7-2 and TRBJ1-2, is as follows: GAGVSQSPSNKVTEKGKDVELRCDPISGHTALYWYRQSLGQGLEFLIYFQGNSAPDKSGLPSDRFSAERTGGSVSTLTIQRTQQEDSAVYLCASSPITGSGYTFGSGTRLTVV.

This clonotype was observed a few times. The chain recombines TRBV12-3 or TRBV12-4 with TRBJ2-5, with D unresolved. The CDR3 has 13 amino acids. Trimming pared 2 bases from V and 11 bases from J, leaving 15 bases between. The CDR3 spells CASSLYEHRVQYF. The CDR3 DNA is TGTGCCAGCAGTTTATACGAACACCGGGTGCAGTACTTC.

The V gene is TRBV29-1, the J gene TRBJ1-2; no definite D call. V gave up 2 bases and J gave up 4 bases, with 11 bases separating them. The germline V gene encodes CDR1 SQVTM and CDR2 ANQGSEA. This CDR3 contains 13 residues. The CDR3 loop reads CSVELGSAYGYTF. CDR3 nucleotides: TGCAGCGTTGAACTAGGTTCCGCCTATGGCTACACCTTC.

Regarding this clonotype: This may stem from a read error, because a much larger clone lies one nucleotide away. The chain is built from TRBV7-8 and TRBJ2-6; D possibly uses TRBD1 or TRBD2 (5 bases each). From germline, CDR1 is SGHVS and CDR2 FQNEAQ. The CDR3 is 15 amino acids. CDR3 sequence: CASSRDYSGANVRTF. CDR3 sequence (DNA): TGTGCCAGCAGCCGAGACTACTCTGGGGCCAACGTCCGGACTTTC. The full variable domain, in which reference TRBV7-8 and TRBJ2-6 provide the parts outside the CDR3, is GAGVSQSPRYKVAKRGQDVALRCDPISGHVSLFWYQQALGQGPEFLTYFQNEAQLDKSGLPSDRFFAERPEGSVSTLKIQRTQQEDSAVYLCASSRDYSGANVRTFGAGSRLTVL.

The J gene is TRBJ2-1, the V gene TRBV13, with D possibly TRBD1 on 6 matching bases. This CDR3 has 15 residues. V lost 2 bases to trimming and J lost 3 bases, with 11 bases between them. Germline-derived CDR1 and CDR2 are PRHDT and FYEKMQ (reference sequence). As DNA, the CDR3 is TGTGCCAGCAGCTTAAGGGGGTCAAACTACAATGAGCAGTTCTTC. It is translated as CASSLRGSNYNEQFF. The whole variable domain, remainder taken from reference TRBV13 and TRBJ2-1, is AAGVIQSPRHLIKEKRETATLKCYPIPRHDTVYWYQQGPGQDPQFLISFYEKMQSDKGSIPDRFSAQQFSDYHSELNMSSLELGDSALYFCASSLRGSNYNEQFFGPGTRLTVL.

The CDR3 sequence is CASSSGLNSPLHF. The CDR3 DNA follows: TGTGCCAGCAGTTCCGGGCTGAATTCACCCCTCCACTTT. The chain carries TRBV27 and TRBJ1-6; D gene ambiguous. V shed 4 bases and J shed 7 bases, with 8 bases lying between them. The CDR3 spans 13 residues. Germline loops: CDR1 MNHEY, CDR2 SMNVEV (reference sequence).